The 6 T cell receptor beta chains listed next were all sequenced from one sample in a study of blood T cell repertoires in COVID-19. Using immunoSEQ multiplex PCR, the repertoire was profiled, and TCRdb retains in-frame clones only, with some absent. The sample shows roughly 90,000 clones, 85% to 90% of them seen only once. The material sequenced was peripheral blood. All receptors derive from a human donor with active COVID-19. The donor label of this sample is uncertain.

V and J are TRBV7-3 and TRBJ2-7, with 9 bases identical to TRBD2. CDR1 and CDR2 (germline): SGHTA, FQGTGA. V shed 5 bases, J shed 2 bases, and the junction held 7 bases outside the gene matches. The CDR3 totals 15 residues. The CDR3 nucleotides are TGTGCCAGCAGCCCGGGGACTAGCAGGCCCTACGAGCAGTACTTC. Translated, it gives CASSPGTSRPYEQYF.

This rearrangement joins TRBV5-1 to TRBJ1-5; 9 bases fit TRBD1. The CDR3 spans 14 residues. CDR1 is SGHRS and CDR2 is YFSETQ in the germline V gene. The trim removed 4 bases at V and 7 bases at J, leaving 6 bases unmatched. The chain's CDR3 is CASSPGQGSQPQHF. The CDR3 DNA reads as TGCGCCAGCAGCCCGGGACAGGGTAGCCAGCCCCAGCATTTT. Full variable domain (outside the CDR3, taken from reference TRBV5-1 and TRBJ1-5): KAGVTQTPRYLIKTRGQQVTLSCSPISGHRSVSWYQQTPGQGLQFLFEYFSETQRNKGNFPGRFSGRQFSNSRSEMNVSTLELGDSALYLCASSPGQGSQPQHFGDGTRLSIL.

CDR3 residues: CASSDSPYSNQPQHF. In DNA form, the CDR3 reads TGTGCCAGCAGTGACAGTCCTTATAGCAATCAGCCCCAGCATTTT. The chain links TRBV19 to TRBJ1-5; maybe TRBD1 (5 bases). V was trimmed by 9 bases and J by 0 bases, leaving 15 bases between them. Germline lookup yields CDR1 LNHDA and CDR2 SQIVND (reference sequence). CDR3 length equals 15 residues.

There are a few counts of this clone. V and J are TRBV6-6 and TRBJ2-6; TRBD1 agrees at 8 bases. The V segment lost 5 bases and the J segment 5 bases; nucleotides outside the gene matches: 5. Germline V CDR1 and CDR2: MNHNY, SVGAGI (reference sequence). The CDR3 has 15 amino acids. CDR3 residues: CASSGDRGRANVLTF. CDR3 in DNA: TGTGCCAGCAGTGGAGACAGGGGTCGGGCCAACGTCCTGACTTTC.

This chain connects TRBV3-1 (or the pseudogene TRBV3-2) to TRBJ1-2; 9 positions match TRBD1. This CDR3 is built from 16 residues. Germline V gene data show CDR1 as LGHDT and CDR2 as YNNKEL (reference sequence). V shed 0 bases and J 1 base; nucleotides not matched to a gene: 3. This chain's CDR3 is CASSQEGQGLNYGYTF. CDR3 DNA sequence: TGTGCCAGCAGCCAAGAAGGACAGGGGCTTAACTATGGCTACACCTTC.

This clone appeared once. The J gene is TRBJ1-1, the V gene TRBV14; 7 bases fit TRBD1. Per the germline V gene, CDR1 is SGHDN and CDR2 is FVKESK. The CDR3 consists of 13 residues. With 2 bases clipped from V and 4 bases from J, the junction kept 1 base outside the gene matches. This chain's CDR3 is CASSQRQGTEAFF. The CDR3 DNA reads TGTGCCAGCAGCCAAAGACAGGGCACTGAAGCTTTCTTT.